The clone carrying this T cell receptor beta chain has a handful of counts. Its specificity is unknown. This entry comes from a study of T-cell reconstitution after alpha-beta-depleted transplantation in children. Whole-study findings and limits: The origin of high day-60 TCRbeta diversity in some patients lay in surviving recipient T cells and thymic progenitors. A year post-transplant, T-cell counts and diversity derived mostly from newly produced T cells. By about two months after transplant, alpha-beta T cells reportedly arose from several hundred graft clones that had expanded.

V was clipped by 6 bases and J by 2 bases; unmatched bases: 10. CDR1 is SQVTM and CDR2 is ANQGSEA in the germline V gene. CDR3 length equals 15 residues. Preparation of the TCRbeta library used unique molecular identifiers. MiXCR was run by TCRdb on the PCR reads, yielding one entry per CDR3 protein. The sample lists hundreds of thousands of distinct CDR3 sequences, around 23% occurring once. This receptor was taken from a boy in the first two years of life who had a stem cell transplant for acute myeloid leukemia, so the T cells may come from the graft donor. This rearrangement joins TRBV29-1 to TRBJ1-1, with 9 bases that match TRBD1. Sequenced here: PBMCs, mostly from graft donor cells, sampled 360 days after TCRalphabeta/CD19-depleted stem cell transplant. CDR3 in DNA: TGCAGCGTGGCCAAACAGGGGGCCCCTAACACTGAAGCTTTCTTT. Encoded protein: CSVAKQGAPNTEAFF.